Following are 17 T cell receptor beta chains from one sample sequenced in a study of blood T cells in healthy people across ages. Together with a sample-barcoded 5' primer, a J-beta primer mix was included in a second PCR lasting roughly 6 to 12 cycles. TCRdb independently ran MiXCR on the 5' RACE reads; one entry per CDR3 protein. The sample includes more than 500,000 distinct CDR3 sequences, approximately 27% of them seen just once. Sequenced: blood. These receptors came from a woman in her seventies in good health.

The genes are TRBV7-2 and TRBJ1-4; 10 bases fit TRBD1. Trimming cost V 5 bases and J 8 bases; bases outside gene matches: 8. Germline CDR1 and CDR2: SGHTA and FQGNSA. The CDR3 totals 15 residues. CDR3 nucleotides: TGTGCCAGCAGCCCGGAGAGGGGACAGGGGGAAAAACTGTTTTTT. This codes for CASSPERGQGEKLFF.

This chain joins TRBV7-2 and TRBJ1-2; 7 bases fit TRBD1. Trimming at V came to 8 bases and at J to 1 base, leaving 4 bases not matched to a gene. The V gene's germline CDR1 is SGHTA and CDR2 FQGNSA. This CDR3 has 13 amino acids. The CDR3 region is CASSQGDNYGYTF. The CDR3 DNA reads as TGTGCCAGCTCGCAGGGGGATAACTATGGCTACACCTTC.

This clonotype was seen a handful of times. The genes are TRBV7-9 and TRBJ2-7; no reliable D call. Germline V gene lookup returns CDR1 SEHNR and CDR2 FQNEAQ (reference sequence). This CDR3 comprises 15 residues. The V end lost 0 bases, the J end lost 2 bases, and 11 bases lay between the germline ends. The CDR3, as DNA: TGTGCCAGCAGCTTAGCTTCAGGCGCACCCTACGAGCAGTACTTC. Translated, it gives CASSLASGAPYEQYF. The variable domain in full, completed from reference TRBV7-9 and TRBJ2-7, reads DTGVSQNPRHKITKRGQNVTFRCDPISEHNRLYWYRQTLGQGPEFLTYFQNEAQLEKSRLLSDRFSAERPKGSFSTLEIQRTEQGDSAMYLCASSLASGAPYEQYFGPGTRLTVT.

A few counts support this clonotype. The rearrangement links TRBV6-5 to TRBJ2-6, with D unclear. The CDR3 totals 15 residues. Germline CDR1 and CDR2: MNHEY and SVGAGI. V was cut by 1 base and J by 0 bases, with 4 bases left in between. As DNA, the CDR3 is TGTGCCAGCAGTTACTTCAGCTCTGGGGCCAACGTCCTGACTTTC. Amino acids: CASSYFSSGANVLTF.

This chain joins TRBV25-1 and TRBJ1-2; D gene unclear. V gave up 6 bases and J gave up 3 bases, with 17 bases separating them. Germline CDR1 reads MGHDK; CDR2 reads SYGVNS. This CDR3 contains 15 residues. CDR3 loop: CASSPPVFGDYGYTF. The CDR3 DNA is TGTGCCAGCAGCCCACCAGTATTCGGTGACTATGGCTACACCTTC.

The V gene is TRBV5-1, the J gene TRBJ2-5; 10 nucleotides line up with TRBD1. CDR3 length: 15 amino acids. With 0 bases clipped from V and 6 bases from J, the junction kept 5 bases outside the gene matches. Per the germline V gene, CDR1 is SGHRS and CDR2 is YFSETQ. The CDR3 nucleotides read TGCGCCAGCAGCTTGGAAGGACAGGGGGGAAAGACCCAGTACTTC. It codes for CASSLEGQGGKTQYF.

The chain is built from TRBV29-1 and TRBJ2-1; 9 positions agree with TRBD1. J gave up 8 bases and V 7 bases, and 3 bases lay outside the gene matches. This CDR3 is built from 11 residues. The germline gives CDR1 SQVTM, CDR2 ANQGSEA. The CDR3 nucleotides read TGCAGCGCGGACAGGGGCGATGAGCAGTTCTTC. It specifies CSADRGDEQFF.

The chain uses TRBV4-1 and TRBJ1-2; 8 positions match TRBD1. The CDR3 runs 15 residues. Germline loops: CDR1 MGHRA, CDR2 YSYEKL. With 0 bases clipped from V and 3 bases from J, the junction kept 3 bases outside the gene matches. The CDR3 DNA sequence: TGCGCCAGCAGCCAAGATGACAGGGGACACTATGGCTACACCTTC. It yields the protein CASSQDDRGHYGYTF.

This chain joins TRBV5-1 and TRBJ2-3; D is undetermined. The germline V gene encodes CDR1 SGHRS and CDR2 YFSETQ. The CDR3 sequence is 14 residues long. Trimming stripped 2 bases from V and 0 bases from J, with 7 bases between. The CDR3 here is CASSFQVSTDTQYF. In DNA, the CDR3 is TGCGCCAGCAGCTTCCAGGTTAGCACAGATACGCAGTATTTT.

The chain joins TRBV27 to TRBJ2-3; D might be TRBD1 (5 bases). Germline V gene data show CDR1 as MNHEY and CDR2 as SMNVEV (reference sequence). The V gene lost 10 bases and the J gene lost 7 bases, with 12 bases spanning the gap. The length of the CDR3 is 11 residues. CDR3 region: CATRESHTQYF. CDR3 in DNA: TGTGCCACCAGGGAATCCCATACGCAGTATTTT.

The chain joins TRBV18 to TRBJ2-5; tentatively, D is TRBD2 (6 bases). The end of the DNA fits TRBJ2-7 better, so the J call may be wrong. Germline-derived CDR1 and CDR2 are KGHSH and LQKENI. The CDR3 consists of 14 residues. The chain's CDR3 is CASSKGTDSYEQYF. The CDR3 nucleotides read TGTGCCAGCTCAAAAGGGACTGATTCCTACGAGCAGTACTTC.

The rearrangement uses TRBV5-6 and TRBJ2-7; 8 bases fit TRBD1. From germline, CDR1 is SGHDT and CDR2 YYEEEE. The V and J ends lost 4 bases and 2 bases, in that order; junction bases with no gene match: 11. The CDR3 has 16 residues. CDR3 DNA: TGTGCCAGCAGCCTGGGGGGCAGGGGGCTAACCTACGAGCAGTACTTC. Its protein product is CASSLGGRGLTYEQYF.

The gene calls are TRBV7-2 and TRBJ2-5; 7 positions match TRBD2. From germline, CDR1 is SGHTA and CDR2 FQGNSA. The CDR3 is made up of 15 amino acids. V lost 4 bases, J lost 5 bases, and 10 bases stayed unmatched. The CDR3 coding sequence is TGTGCCAGCAGCTCCCCCCCAGCGGGGTACGAGACCCAGTACTTC. As protein: CASSSPPAGYETQYF.

The chain couples TRBV5-1 to TRBJ1-3; maybe TRBD1 (5 bases). The CDR3 spans 16 residues. Germline-derived CDR1 and CDR2 are SGHRS and YFSETQ. Deletions cut 2 bases from V and 2 bases from J, with 14 bases between. In DNA, the CDR3 is TGCGCCAGCAGCTTTGGGACGGGACTCACTGGAAACACCATATATTTT. The encoded protein is CASSFGTGLTGNTIYF.

The chain joins TRBV7-8 to TRBJ2-1; weak D call: TRBD1 (5 bases). Trimming pared 8 bases from V and 3 bases from J, leaving 14 bases between. There are 14 residues in the CDR3. Germline V gene lookup returns CDR1 SGHVS and CDR2 FQNEAQ. CDR3 sequence (DNA): TGTGCCAGCGGCGTAGACAGAGACTACAATGAGCAGTTCTTC. Translation: CASGVDRDYNEQFF.

J is TRBJ2-7 and V is TRBV20-1; 10 positions agree with TRBD1. Trimming took 6 bases from V and 4 from J; bases not matched to a gene: 6. The CDR3 spans 13 residues. Germline-derived CDR1 and CDR2 are DFQATT and SNEGSKA (reference sequence). The CDR3 DNA follows: TGCAGTGCACGGACAGGGGGTTCTTACGAGCAGTACTTC. Translation gives CSARTGGSYEQYF.

This clonotype showed up just once. The CDR3 DNA reads TGTGCCAGCCAGGGCACTAGCGGGTCCTGGAGCTCCTACAATGAGCAGTTCTTC. Its protein is CASQGTSGSWSSYNEQFF. The chain links TRBV28 to TRBJ2-1; the match to TRBD2 covers 9 bases. The CDR3 runs to 18 residues. Per the germline V gene, CDR1 is MDHEN and CDR2 is SYDVKM. After removal of 8 bases from V and 0 bases from J, the junction contained 14 bases not matched to a gene.